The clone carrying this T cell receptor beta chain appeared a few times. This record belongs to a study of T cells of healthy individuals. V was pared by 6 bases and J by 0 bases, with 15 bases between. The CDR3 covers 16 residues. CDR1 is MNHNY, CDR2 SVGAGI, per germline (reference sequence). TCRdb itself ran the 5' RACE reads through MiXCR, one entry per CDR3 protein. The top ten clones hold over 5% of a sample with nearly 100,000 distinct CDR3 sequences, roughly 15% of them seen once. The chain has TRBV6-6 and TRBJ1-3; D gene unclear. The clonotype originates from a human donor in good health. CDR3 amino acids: CASSPSGPHSGNTIYF. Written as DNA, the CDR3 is TGTGCCAGCAGCCCCTCCGGGCCGCACTCTGGAAACACCATATATTTT.